This T cell receptor beta chain appears in the sequencing data of a study of T cell responses to AZD1222 COVID-19 vaccine. Germline CDR1 and CDR2: SGDLS and YYNGEE. V shed 4 bases and J shed 4 bases, with 15 bases lying between them. This CDR3 is 15 amino acids long. Profiled with immunoSEQ multiplex PCR; TCRdb holds only in-frame clones, not every one. The data contain around 94,000 clones, approximately 91% of them singletons. The sample consisted of peripheral blood, taken on day 0 of AZD1222 vaccination. The TCR comes from an adult in good health. The chain carries TRBV9 and TRBJ1-5, with TRBD1 as a possible D gene (5 bases). Here the CDR3 DNA reads TGTGCCAGCAGCTCCAATCCCGGGGGGAATCAGCCCCAGCATTTT. This gives the protein CASSSNPGGNQPQHF.